This T cell receptor beta chain came from a study of blood T cell repertoires in COVID-19. Profiling relied on immunoSEQ multiplex PCR, and the TCRdb table lists in-frame clones only, not all of them. The sample includes fewer than 200,000 clones, 80% to 85% seen only once; the top ten take under 10%. The germline gives CDR1 MDHEN, CDR2 SYDVKM. This CDR3 spans 15 amino acids. V trimming: 6 bases; J trimming: 4 bases; junction bases outside the gene matches: 9. Sequenced input: peripheral blood. The gene calls are TRBV28 and TRBJ1-1, with 9 bases lining up with TRBD1. The receptor was derived from a woman aged 65 to 85 with COVID-19, enrolled during active disease. In DNA, the CDR3 is TGTGCCAGCAGAACCGGGACAGGGTTCGTCACTGAAGCTTTCTTT. Translated, it gives CASRTGTGFVTEAFF.